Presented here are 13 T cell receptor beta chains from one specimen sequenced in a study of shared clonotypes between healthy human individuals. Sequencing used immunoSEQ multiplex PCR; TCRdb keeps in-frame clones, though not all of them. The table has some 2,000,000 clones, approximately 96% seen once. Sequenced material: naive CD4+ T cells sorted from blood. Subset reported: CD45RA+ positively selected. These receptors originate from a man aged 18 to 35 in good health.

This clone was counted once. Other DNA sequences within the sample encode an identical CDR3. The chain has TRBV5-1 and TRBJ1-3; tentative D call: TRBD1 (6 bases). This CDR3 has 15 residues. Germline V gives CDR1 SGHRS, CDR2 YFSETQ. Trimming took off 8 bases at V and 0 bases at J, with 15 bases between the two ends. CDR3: CASSSGGHSGNTIYF. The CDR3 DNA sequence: TGCGCCAGTAGTTCTGGGGGCCACTCTGGAAACACCATATATTTT. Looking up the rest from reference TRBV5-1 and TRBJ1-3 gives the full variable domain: KAGVTQTPRYLIKTRGQQVTLSCSPISGHRSVSWYQQTPGQGLQFLFEYFSETQRNKGNFPGRFSGRQFSNSRSEMNVSTLELGDSALYLCASSSGGHSGNTIYFGEGSWLTVV.

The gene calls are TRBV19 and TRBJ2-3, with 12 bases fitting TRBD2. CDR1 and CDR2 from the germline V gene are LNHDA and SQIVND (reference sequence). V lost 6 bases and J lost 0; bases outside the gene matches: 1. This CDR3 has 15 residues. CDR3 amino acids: CASRTSGGSTDTQYF. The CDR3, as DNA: TGTGCCAGTAGAACTAGCGGGGGGAGCACAGATACGCAGTATTTT.

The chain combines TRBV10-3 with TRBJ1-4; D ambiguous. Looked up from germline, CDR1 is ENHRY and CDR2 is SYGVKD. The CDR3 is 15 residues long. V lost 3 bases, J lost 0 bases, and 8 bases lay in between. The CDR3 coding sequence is TGTGCCATCAGTGAACTACCGGCAACTAATGAAAAACTGTTTTTT. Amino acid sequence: CAISELPATNEKLFF.

CDR3 coding DNA: TGCGCCAGCAGCCCCGACGGAATTTCCGGTGAGCAGTTCTTC. As protein: CASSPDGISGEQFF. The gene calls are TRBV5-1 and TRBJ2-1; no clear D gene. Germline CDR1 reads SGHRS; CDR2 reads YFSETQ. The CDR3 consists of 14 residues. The V and J ends lost 4 bases and 9 bases respectively, with 17 bases between them. The complete variable domain, with remaining parts taken from reference TRBV5-1 and TRBJ2-1, reads KAGVTQTPRYLIKTRGQQVTLSCSPISGHRSVSWYQQTPGQGLQFLFEYFSETQRNKGNFPGRFSGRQFSNSRSEMNVSTLELGDSALYLCASSPDGISGEQFFGPGTRLTVL.

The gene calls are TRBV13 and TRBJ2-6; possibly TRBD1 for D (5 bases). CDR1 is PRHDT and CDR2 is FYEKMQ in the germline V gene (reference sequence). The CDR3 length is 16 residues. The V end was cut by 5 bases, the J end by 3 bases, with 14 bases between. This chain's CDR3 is CASSPPGALGANVLTF. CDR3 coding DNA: TGTGCCAGCAGCCCACCTGGGGCGCTTGGGGCCAACGTCCTGACTTTC.

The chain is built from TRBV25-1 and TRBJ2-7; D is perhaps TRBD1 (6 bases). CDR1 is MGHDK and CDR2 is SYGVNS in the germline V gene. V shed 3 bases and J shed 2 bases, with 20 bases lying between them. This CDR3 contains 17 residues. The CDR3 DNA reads TGTGCCAGCAGTGACATTCCCGGGGCAGGGGAAGCCTACGAGCAGTACTTC. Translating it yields CASSDIPGAGEAYEQYF.

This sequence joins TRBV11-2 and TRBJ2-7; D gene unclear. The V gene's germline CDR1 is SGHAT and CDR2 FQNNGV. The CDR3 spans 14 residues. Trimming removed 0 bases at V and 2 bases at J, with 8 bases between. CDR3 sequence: CASSLEAATYEQYF. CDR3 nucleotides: TGTGCCAGCAGCTTAGAGGCAGCGACCTACGAGCAGTACTTC. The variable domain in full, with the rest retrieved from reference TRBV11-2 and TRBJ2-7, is EAGVAQSPRYKIIEKRQSVAFWCNPISGHATLYWYQQILGQGPKLLIQFQNNGVVDDSQLPKDRFSAERLKGVDSTLKIQPAKLEDSAVYLCASSLEAATYEQYFGPGTRLTVT.

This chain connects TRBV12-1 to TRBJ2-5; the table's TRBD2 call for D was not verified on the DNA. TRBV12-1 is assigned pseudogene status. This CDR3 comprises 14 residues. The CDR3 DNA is TGTGCCAGCAGCCCCGGACTAGCGGGAGGGGACCAGTACTTC. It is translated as CASSPGLAGGDQYF.

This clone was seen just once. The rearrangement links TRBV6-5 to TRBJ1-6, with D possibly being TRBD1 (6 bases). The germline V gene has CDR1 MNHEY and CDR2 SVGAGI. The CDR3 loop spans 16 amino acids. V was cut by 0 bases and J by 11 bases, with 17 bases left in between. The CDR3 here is CASSYSSGQLPTPLHF. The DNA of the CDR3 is TGTGCCAGCAGTTACTCGTCTGGACAGTTACCTACACCCCTCCACTTT.

Here the CDR3 DNA reads TGTGCCTGGAGTCGCCTCCCCGGGGAGCAGTTCTTC. Its protein is CAWSRLPGEQFF. The chain carries TRBV30 and TRBJ2-1; D ambiguous. CDR1 and CDR2 from the germline V gene are GTSNPN and SVGIG (reference sequence). Between the trimmed V and J ends, which lost 2 bases and 10 bases, there was a span of 12 bases. CDR3 size: 12 residues.

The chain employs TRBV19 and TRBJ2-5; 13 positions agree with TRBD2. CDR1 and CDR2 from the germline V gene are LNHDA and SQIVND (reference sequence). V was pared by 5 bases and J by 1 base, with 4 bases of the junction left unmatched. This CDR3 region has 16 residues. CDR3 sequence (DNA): TGTGCCAGTAGTCTGGGACTAGCGGGACTCCAAGAGACCCAGTACTTC. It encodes CASSLGLAGLQETQYF.

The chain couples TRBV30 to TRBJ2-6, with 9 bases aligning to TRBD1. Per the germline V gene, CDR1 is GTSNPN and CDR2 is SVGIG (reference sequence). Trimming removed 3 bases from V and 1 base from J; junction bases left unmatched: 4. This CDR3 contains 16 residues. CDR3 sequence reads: CAWRGTGPSGANVLTF. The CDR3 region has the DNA TGTGCCTGGAGGGGGACAGGGCCGTCTGGGGCCAACGTCCTGACTTTC.

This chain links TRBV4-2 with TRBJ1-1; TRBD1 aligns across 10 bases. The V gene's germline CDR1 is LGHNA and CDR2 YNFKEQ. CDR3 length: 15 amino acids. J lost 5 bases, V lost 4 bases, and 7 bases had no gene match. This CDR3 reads CASSLWTGGGTEAFF. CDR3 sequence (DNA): TGTGCCAGCAGCCTATGGACAGGGGGGGGGACTGAAGCTTTCTTT.